The next 28 T cell receptor beta chains were all read from a single sample in a study of tumor-infiltrating lymphocytes in primary liver carcinoma. Synthesis of TCR beta cDNA was carried out from 450 to 500 ng total RNA with a constant-region primer. Libraries for TCR beta were built through three nested multiplex PCR rounds, which together made up a slightly modified ARM-PCR procedure. Each of the first two PCR rounds ran approximately 10 cycles with TRBV1-TRBV30 forward and C-beta reverse primers. TCRdb re-called the multiplex PCR reads through MiXCR, storing one row per CDR3 protein. The table lists about 320,000 distinct CDR3 sequences, 60% to 80% of them singletons. Germline DNA was also extracted, while the blood RNA originated from unsorted whole blood. Sequenced input: peripheral blood. The receptors derive from a man aged 40-50 years with primary liver carcinoma and hepatitis B virus infection.

For this clonotype: Here the CDR3 omits its conserved ending phenylalanine or tryptophan, so a read error is the likely source. The DNA is left out, because the CDR3 cannot be placed on it with certainty; the CDR3 is given as TCRdb lists it. The V call is TRBV11-2, the J call TRBJ1-1. Counting both end residues, the CDR3 totals 13 amino acids. Germline assignment: CDR1 SGHAT and CDR2 FQNNGV. The CDR3 loop is CVSTPARNTETFL.

This clonotype has a handful of counts. The chain carries TRBV5-1 and TRBJ2-2, with 8 bases lining up with TRBD1. After removal of 0 bases from V and 5 bases from J, the junction contained 3 bases not matched to a gene. Germline V gene sequence: CDR1 SGHRS, CDR2 YFSETQ. This CDR3 contains 15 residues. CDR3 sequence reads: CASSLATGVTGELFF. CDR3 nucleotides: TGCGCCAGCAGCTTGGCGACAGGGGTGACCGGGGAGCTGTTTTTT.

A word on this clonotype: Its ends do not fully match the called genes, so a read error is possible. The DNA for the CDR3 is TGTGTCAGCAGCTTTGACAGGGCAGGGGGCTACACCTTC. Its protein product is CVSSFDRAGGYTF. The rearrangement joins TRBV11-2 to TRBJ1-2; 7 bases are a match to TRBD1. The length of the CDR3 is 13 residues. Germline V gene lookup returns CDR1 SGHAT and CDR2 FQNNGV.

A word on this clonotype: Being one base from a much bigger clone, this may be a read error. The chain couples TRBV6-2 or TRBV6-3 to TRBJ2-5, with D unresolved. Germline loops: CDR1 MNHEY, CDR2 SVGEGT. The CDR3 consists of 14 residues. The CDR3 DNA is TGTGCCAGCAGTTACAGCGATACCAAAGAGACCCAGCACTTC. As protein: CASSYSDTKETQHF.

For this clonotype: Its ends do not fully match the called genes, so a read error is possible. V gene TRBV6-2 or TRBV6-3 combines with J gene TRBJ1-2; 8 positions agree with TRBD1. The CDR3 is 15 residues long. The germline CDR1 and CDR2 sequences are MNHEY and SVGEGT. The CDR3 reads CASSYSGQEDYGYNF. CDR3 DNA: TGTGCCAGCAGTTACTCGGGACAGGAGGACTATGGCTACAACTTC.

This clonotype was found many times. This chain joins TRBV6-2 or TRBV6-3 and TRBJ2-1; a possible D gene is TRBD2 (5 bases). V was trimmed by 6 bases and J by 7 bases, leaving 19 bases between them. Germline CDR1 MNHEY, CDR2 SVGEGT. The length of the CDR3 is 15 residues. Written as DNA, the CDR3 is TGTGCCAGCAGCCCTGCGAGGGTAAAGCAGAATGAGCAGTTCTTC. It translates to CASSPARVKQNEQFF.

On this clonotype: Mismatch with germline at one junction end may stem from a read error. The V call is TRBV7-9, the J call TRBJ1-2, with D possibly being TRBD1 (5 bases). The CDR3 spans 14 residues. In germline, CDR1 is SEHNR, CDR2 FQNEAQ (reference sequence). Here the CDR3 reads CASSLEQALYGYTF. CDR3 nucleotide sequence: TGTGCTAGCAGCTTAGAACAGGCCCTCTATGGCTACACCTTC.

Notes on this clonotype: This may arise from a read error, as a much more abundant clone is one base away. J is TRBJ2-7 and V is TRBV4-1; 7 nucleotides align to TRBD2. Trimming at V came to 1 base and at J to 0 bases, leaving 3 bases not matched to a gene. Per the germline V gene, CDR1 is MGHRA and CDR2 is YSYEKL. The CDR3 has 15 residues. In nucleotides, the CDR3 is TGCGCCAGCAGCCAAGTGCGGGACTACTCCTACGAGCAGTACTTC. Its translation: CASSQVRDYSYEQYF.

With regard to this clonotype: At one of its ends the junction is not consistent with the germline gene, which may arise from a read error. This sequence joins TRBV12-3 or TRBV12-4 and TRBJ2-3; D may be TRBD1 or TRBD2 (5 bases each). The CDR3 spans 11 residues. Here the CDR3 reads CVSSWGDTQYF. Here the CDR3 DNA reads TGTGTCAGCAGTTGGGGGGATACGCAGTATTTT.

This clonotype was recorded a few times. The chain recombines TRBV30 with TRBJ1-6, with unresolved D. The CDR3 has 14 residues. The germline CDR1 and CDR2 sequences are GTSNPN and SVGIG (reference sequence). V lost 0 bases, J lost 14 bases, and 17 bases lay in between. CDR3 sequence (DNA): TGTGCCTGGAGTGTACACGCGGGCTTGCCGGCCCTCCACTTT. Translation gives CAWSVHAGLPALHF.

This clonotype was found many times. The chain joins TRBV29-1 to TRBJ2-3, with 10 bases matching TRBD2. Germline loops: CDR1 SQVTM, CDR2 ANQGSEA. The trim removed 7 bases at V and 6 bases at J, leaving 10 bases unmatched. This CDR3 is 14 amino acids long. The CDR3 is CSATLAGAADTQYF. DNA for the CDR3: TGCAGCGCGACCCTAGCGGGAGCGGCGGATACGCAGTATTTT.

The gene calls are TRBV12-3 or TRBV12-4 and TRBJ2-2; D is undetermined. The CDR3 runs to 15 residues. Trimming took off 7 bases at V and 0 bases at J, with 12 bases between the two ends. The CDR3 DNA reads as TGTGCCAGCAATTTGAACAGAGCGAACACCGGGGAGCTGTTTTTT. As protein: CASNLNRANTGELFF.

There are many counts of this clonotype. The rearrangement uses TRBV6-5 and TRBJ2-5; 7 bases align to TRBD2. V dropped 6 bases and J dropped 5; count of bases not matched to a gene: 18. Germline V gene data show CDR1 as MNHEY and CDR2 as SVGAGI. CDR3 size: 17 residues. The chain's CDR3 is CASRPGVTVTGGETQYF. The CDR3 coding sequence is TGTGCCAGCAGGCCCGGGGTAACAGTTACCGGGGGGGAGACCCAGTACTTC.

In this sample, this clonotype turned up many times. V usage is TRBV4-3 and J usage is TRBJ2-1; a possible D gene is TRBD2 (5 bases). Trimming left V 0 bases short and J 2 bases short, with 8 bases between. Germline loops: CDR1 LGHNA, CDR2 YSLEER. The CDR3 sequence is 15 residues long. Written as DNA, the CDR3 is TGCGCCAGCAGCCAAGAACTGACTACCTACAATGAGCAGTTCTTC. Protein sequence: CASSQELTTYNEQFF.

Of note for this clonotype: A read error may produce the germline difference seen at one junction end. The chain couples TRBV10-2 to TRBJ1-5; weak D call: TRBD1 (5 bases). Looked up from germline, CDR1 is WSHSY and CDR2 is SAAADI. CDR3 length equals 16 residues. CDR3 residues: CASTQGDGYSNQPQRF. The CDR3 nucleotides read TGCGCCAGCACCCAAGGGGACGGTTATAGCAATCAGCCCCAGCGTTTT.

To note about this clonotype: One end of the junction is discordant with germline, which a read error may explain. This sequence joins TRBV11-2 and TRBJ2-4, with D perhaps matching TRBD1 (6 bases). The CDR3 extends over 14 amino acids. Germline V gene data show CDR1 as SGHAT and CDR2 as FQNNGV. CDR3 DNA sequence: TGCGCCAGCTGCTTAGAAGGGACAAGTTTTATTCAGTACTTC. Residues: CASCLEGTSFIQYF.

A word on this clonotype: Mismatch with germline at one junction end may stem from a read error. This sequence joins TRBV11-1 and TRBJ2-2, with D perhaps matching TRBD2 (5 bases). The CDR3 is 14 residues long. Germline CDR1 SGHAT, CDR2 FQDESV (reference sequence). CDR3 in amino acids: CASSISLNTGEMFF. The CDR3 nucleotides read TGTGCGAGCAGCATTTCACTAAACACCGGGGAGATGTTTTTT.

As for this clonotype: Germline is not matched at one junction end, which may reflect a read error. The genes are TRBV5-5 and TRBJ2-7; D not resolved. The CDR3 length is 16 residues. In germline, CDR1 is SGHKS, CDR2 YYEKEE (reference sequence). This CDR3 is CACSLGVAGRIYEQYF. CDR3 nucleotides: TGTGCCTGCAGCTTGGGTGTGGCAGGTAGAATTTACGAGCAGTACTTC.

Regarding this clonotype: An end of the junction differs from the germline gene, which may be a read error. This chain joins TRBV11-2 and TRBJ2-1; TRBD1 aligns across 9 bases. CDR1 is SGHAT and CDR2 is FQNNGV in the germline V gene. The CDR3 loop spans 15 amino acids. CDR3 residues: CANSLEQRQGGEQFF. The CDR3 DNA reads as TGTGCCAACAGCTTAGAGCAACGACAGGGGGGTGAGCAGTTCTTC.

Worth noting for this clonotype: This could be a read error, since a much larger clone is one nucleotide away. The V call is TRBV11-2, the J call TRBJ2-1; possibly TRBD2 for D (7 bases). The CDR3 consists of 15 residues. CDR1 SGHAT and CDR2 FQNNGV come from the germline V gene. V shed 5 bases and J shed 6 bases, with 17 bases lying between them. The CDR3 DNA reads TGTGCCAGCAGCATAGGGGGGGCGAGCGCCAATGAGCAGTTCTTC. Protein: CASSIGGASANEQFF. The full variable domain, with the rest looked up from reference TRBV11-2 and TRBJ2-1, is EAGVAQSPRYKIIEKRQSVAFWCNPISGHATLYWYQQILGQGPKLLIQFQNNGVVDDSQLPKDRFSAERLKGVDSTLKIQPAKLEDSAVYLCASSIGGASANEQFFGPGTRLTVL.

Notes on this clonotype: Its ends do not fully match the called genes, so a read error is possible. This rearrangement joins TRBV11-1 to TRBJ2-1, with 7 nucleotides matching TRBD1. This CDR3 is built from 16 residues. Germline V CDR1 and CDR2: SGHAT, FQDESV (reference sequence). The CDR3 bases are TGTGCCAGCAGCTTTAGACAGGGTAGATCCTACAATGAGCACTTCTTC. It yields the protein CASSFRQGRSYNEHFF.

This clonotype has just a few counts. The chain carries TRBV28 and TRBJ1-4; D gene unclear. The ends were cut back, 6 bases at V and 4 bases at J, with 12 bases in the middle. The CDR3 has 14 amino acids. Germline V gene data show CDR1 as MDHEN and CDR2 as SYDVKM. This chain's CDR3 is CASSLPGINEKLFF. Written as DNA, the CDR3 is TGTGCCAGCAGCTTACCCGGGATTAATGAAAAACTGTTTTTT.

Turning to this clonotype: With a much larger clone just one base away, this may be a read error. The rearrangement joins TRBV4-1 to TRBJ2-7; the D gene is possibly TRBD2 (5 bases). Germline assignment: CDR1 MGHRA and CDR2 YSYEKL. There are 18 residues in the CDR3. The DNA for the CDR3 is TGCGCCAGCAGCCTACTGGAAATGTCCGGGAACCCTTCCTACGAGAAGTACTTC. This encodes CASSLLEMSGNPSYEKYF.

As for this clonotype: A read error may produce the germline difference seen at one junction end. The rearrangement links TRBV6-6 to TRBJ1-4, with a possible D match to TRBD1 (5 bases). This CDR3 is 18 amino acids long. Germline V gene sequence: CDR1 MNHNY, CDR2 SVGAGI (reference sequence). CDR3: CASSGGRTGPLQNEELFF. The DNA of the CDR3 is TGTGCCAGCAGTGGGGGTAGGACGGGACCTCTACAGAATGAAGAACTGTTTTTT.

Many counts were recorded for this clonotype. The chain joins TRBV4-2 to TRBJ1-5; perhaps TRBD1 as D (6 bases). Germline CDR1 reads LGHNA; CDR2 reads YNFKEQ. V shed 4 bases and J shed 7 bases, with 17 bases lying between them. The length of the CDR3 is 15 residues. The CDR3 spells CASSPRGGQGQPQHF. CDR3 DNA: TGTGCCAGCAGCCCTCGTGGGGGGCAGGGACAGCCCCAGCATTTT.

This rearrangement joins TRBV24-1 to TRBJ2-1; TRBD1 is a possible D gene (5 bases). There are 11 residues in the CDR3. Deletions cut 7 bases from V and 9 bases from J, with 9 bases between. Germline V lookup: CDR1 KGHDR, CDR2 SFDVKD. The CDR3 region is CATRQRGEQFF. CDR3 in DNA: TGTGCCACCAGACAAAGGGGTGAGCAGTTCTTC.

The gene calls are TRBV7-9 and TRBJ2-7; D may be TRBD1 or TRBD2 (5 bases each). The CDR3 runs to 11 residues. Deletions cut 7 bases from V and 7 bases from J, with 11 bases between. CDR1 SEHNR and CDR2 FQNEAQ come from the germline V gene (reference sequence). CDR3 loop: CASMRWGEQYV. The CDR3 coding sequence is TGTGCCAGCATGCGCTGGGGGGAGCAGTACGTC.

This clonotype occurred many times. The gene calls are TRBV6-1 and TRBJ2-5; maybe TRBD2 (6 bases). The length of the CDR3 is 13 residues. CDR1 is MNHNS and CDR2 is SASEGT in the germline V gene. This CDR3 is CASGAAGQETQYF. DNA of the CDR3: TGTGCTAGCGGAGCTGCCGGACAAGAGACCCAGTACTTC.